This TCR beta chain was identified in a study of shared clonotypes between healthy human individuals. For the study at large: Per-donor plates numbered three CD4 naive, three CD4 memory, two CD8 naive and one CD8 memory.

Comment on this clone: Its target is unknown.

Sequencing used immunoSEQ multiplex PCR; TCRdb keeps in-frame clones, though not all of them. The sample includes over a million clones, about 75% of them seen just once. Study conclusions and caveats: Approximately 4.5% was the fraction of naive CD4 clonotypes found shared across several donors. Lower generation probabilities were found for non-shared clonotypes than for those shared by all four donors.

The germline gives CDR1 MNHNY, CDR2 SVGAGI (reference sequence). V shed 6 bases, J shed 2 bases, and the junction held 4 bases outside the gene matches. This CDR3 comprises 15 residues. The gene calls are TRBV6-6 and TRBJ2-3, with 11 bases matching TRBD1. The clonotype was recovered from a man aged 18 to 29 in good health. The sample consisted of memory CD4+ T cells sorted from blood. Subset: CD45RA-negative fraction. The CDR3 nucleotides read TGTGCCAGCAGGGACAGGGGGCGGTCCACAGATACGCAGTATTTT. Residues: CASRDRGRSTDTQYF.